This T cell receptor beta chain was found in a study of regulatory T cells in long-lasting Graves disease (dated by TCRdb to the early 2020s). About the study as a whole: Newly diagnosed Graves' disease patients had taken antithyroid drugs for less than 3 months. Persistent Graves' disease patients were compared with newly diagnosed Graves' disease patients by peripheral blood TCR sequencing and RNA sequencing. The study was registered as a clinical trial and conducted in China. A total of 33 samples underwent TCR sequencing: 13 from persistent and around 20 from newly diagnosed Graves' disease patients.

What the time point label conveys for this sample: newly diagnosed GD, antithyroid drugs for less than 3 months. For both TCR sequencing and RNA sequencing, RNA was extracted from PBMCs using TRIzol. The diagnosis of Graves' disease was made according to American Thyroid Association guidelines. Patients were recruited from an endocrinology department in Xi'an, China. Each patient gave 9 to 10 milliliters of peripheral blood, collected in an EDTA anticoagulant tube. Ficoll Paque Plus density gradient separation was used to isolate PBMCs, and no additional T cell sorting was done. An Agilent 2100 Bioanalyzer and agarose gel were used to check RNA quality, while a NanoDrop 2000 measured RNA concentration. Paper-wide results and their limitations: The authors acknowledged the small sample size as a limitation that may reduce accuracy. Only the TCR beta chain was sequenced and analyzed. Persistent patients shared more public clonotypes among themselves (fewer than 3,000) than newly diagnosed patients did (more than 950). Persistent Graves' disease patients showed lower TCR Shannon entropy and fewer highly expanded clones than newly diagnosed patients, suggesting clonal expansion. Because the primary lesion, thyroid tissue, could not be accessed, the study looked at peripheral blood alone. TRBV28, TRBJ1-2 and TRBJ2-5 were preferentially used in persistent disease, while TRBV20-1 and TRBJ2-1 were favored in newly diagnosed disease.

Library construction relied on multiplex PCR. Data came from an Illumina HiSeq 4000. iRepertoire HTBI primers and Arm-PCR amplification of CDR3 regions were used to construct TCR beta libraries. Before sequencing, the PCR products went through gel purification. The study's processing was this. A total of fewer than 80 TRBV and under 15 TRBJ segments were identified across samples and were used for gene usage analysis of CDR3 amino acid clonotypes. COPE and FqMerger were used to merge the filtered high-quality paired reads into contigs. BLAST was used to align contigs to the IMGT TRBV, TRBD and TRBJ reference genes, and CDR3 was defined following IMGT. Any clonotype with a frequency above 0.1% was classified as a highly expanded clone. Shannon entropy served as the measure of repertoire diversity, while the Gini coefficient captured V-J evenness. Clonotypes shared by more than one individual were considered public. The raw public data were reprocessed by TCRdb itself: fastp quality trimming at Q25, MiXCR clonotype calling, in-frame beta chains only. Entries are consolidated by CDR3 protein sequence, retaining the most common genes and DNA. TCRdb, not the authors, supplied the V and J calls. Present in this sample are about 200,000 distinct CDR3 sequences, about 17% of which were seen just once. Jointly, the top ten make up 22% of the sample.

Trimming accounts for 6 bases at V and 2 bases at J, while the number of junction bases matched to no gene is 12. Based on the germline V gene, the CDR1 and CDR2 sequences are MNHNS and SASEGT. The CDR3, cysteine through phenylalanine, is 18 amino acids long. Only the CDR3 part of the read is kept: 54 bases, read in frame from the first base. This clonotype was recorded at least ten times. No cognate antigen has been identified for it. No clone much larger than this one lies a single base away; base qualities are absent. This specimen was peripheral blood mononuclear cells (PBMCs), taken at new diagnosis, from a patient treated with antithyroid drugs. This TCR came from a female donor with Graves disease. In this chain, TRBV6-1 is recombined with TRBJ2-3, with 12 bases aligning to TRBD2. The DNA is TGTGCCAGCAGCACGCCCCCGACTAGCGGGAGTTTCACAGATACGCAGTATTTT. Translation gives CASSTPPTSGSFTDTQYF.